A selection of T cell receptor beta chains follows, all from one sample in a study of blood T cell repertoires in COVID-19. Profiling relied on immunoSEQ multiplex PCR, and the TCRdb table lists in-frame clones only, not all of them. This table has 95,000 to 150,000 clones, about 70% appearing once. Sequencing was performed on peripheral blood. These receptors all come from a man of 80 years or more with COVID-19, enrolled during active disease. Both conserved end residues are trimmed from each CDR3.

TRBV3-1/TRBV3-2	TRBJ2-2	ASSHPGTVTGELF
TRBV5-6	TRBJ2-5	ASVRQGQETQY
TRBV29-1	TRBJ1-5	STEERGQPQH
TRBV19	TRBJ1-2	ASSPGTGWH
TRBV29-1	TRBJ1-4	SVVPAGTGEEKLF
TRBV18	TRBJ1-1	ASSPSKNTEAF
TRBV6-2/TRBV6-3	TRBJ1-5	ASSYPRSNYRGRSNQPQH
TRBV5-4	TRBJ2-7	ASSPPGGRAGEQY
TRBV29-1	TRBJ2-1	SARLGDYEQF
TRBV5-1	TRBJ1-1	ASSLAGAVEAF
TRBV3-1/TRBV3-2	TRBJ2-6	ASSQDGGSTGSGANVLT
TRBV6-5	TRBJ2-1	ASSSGTGLRNEQF
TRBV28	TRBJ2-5	ASWTKEETQY
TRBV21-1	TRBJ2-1	ASSKECSSYNEQF
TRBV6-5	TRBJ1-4	ASSWTENNEKLF
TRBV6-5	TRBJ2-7	ASSTQDRFSYEQY
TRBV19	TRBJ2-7	ASSSDAGYYEQY
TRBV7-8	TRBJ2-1	ASSLLASGSLFEQF
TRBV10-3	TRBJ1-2	ATGAQGNGYT
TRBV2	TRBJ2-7	ASSERENFEY
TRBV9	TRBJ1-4	ASNPTGVANEKLF
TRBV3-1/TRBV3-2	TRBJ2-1	ASSPSPWDRGGNEQF
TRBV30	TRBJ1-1	AWSGQHFNTEAF
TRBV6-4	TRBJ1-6	ASSDSWGGNSPLH
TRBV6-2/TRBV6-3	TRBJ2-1	ASSYGIAGGNEQF
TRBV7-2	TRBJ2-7	ASSLSGDGSYEQY
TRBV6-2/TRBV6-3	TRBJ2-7	ASSYGAGVEQY
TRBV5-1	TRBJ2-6	ASSLGTGASGANVLT